Included here is one T cell receptor beta chain sequence, with context. These data come from a study of T cell changes during pregnancy in multiple sclerosis. This CDR3 is built from 16 residues. Trimming removed 0 bases from V and 5 bases from J, with 14 bases in between. Germline CDR1 reads SGHDN; CDR2 reads FVKESK. Generated by immunoSEQ multiplex PCR, the TCRdb table keeps only in-frame clones and is missing some. The data contain approximately 60,000 clones, roughly 93% of them singletons. V is TRBV14 and J is TRBJ2-1; D possibly corresponds to TRBD2 (6 bases). The sequencing used peripheral blood, collected in the second trimester of pregnancy. The sequence was obtained from a female donor with multiple sclerosis, enrolled in a pregnancy study. CDR3 DNA: TGTGCCAGCAGCCAAGATCCCGCGGGGCCACACAATGAGCAGTTCTTC. Its translation: CASSQDPAGPHNEQFF.